The source of this T cell receptor beta chain is a study of cytomegalovirus exposure and HLA in healthy donors. Regarding the study as a whole: It was confirmed in vitro that three of the CMV-associated chains were specific for CMV antigens. First-cohort TCR clusters tended to co-occur in the approximately 120 validation repertoires, a later analysis found. There were 150 to 200 TCR beta chains listed as cytomegalovirus-associated.

Separate from the roughly 700-subject first cohort, the approximately 120-subject validation cohort was the one that the donors belonged to. With respect to this clone: Antigen: not known.

Libraries were prepared by immunoSEQ multiplex PCR; TCRdb keeps only in-frame clonotypes and omits some of them. The sample shows tens of thousands of clones, approximately 95% of them seen only once. Germline V CDR1 and CDR2: SGHRS, YFSETQ. Germline trimming cut 0 bases from V and 5 bases from J; bases unmatched to any gene: 5. This CDR3 has 15 amino acids. Sample: PBMCs. The receptor's source is a young woman in good health and CMV-seronegative. The rearrangement links TRBV5-1 to TRBJ1-5; 7 nucleotides line up with TRBD1. The CDR3 loop is CASSLEQGSDQPQHF. DNA for the CDR3: TGCGCCAGCAGCTTGGAACAGGGGTCTGATCAGCCCCAGCATTTT.